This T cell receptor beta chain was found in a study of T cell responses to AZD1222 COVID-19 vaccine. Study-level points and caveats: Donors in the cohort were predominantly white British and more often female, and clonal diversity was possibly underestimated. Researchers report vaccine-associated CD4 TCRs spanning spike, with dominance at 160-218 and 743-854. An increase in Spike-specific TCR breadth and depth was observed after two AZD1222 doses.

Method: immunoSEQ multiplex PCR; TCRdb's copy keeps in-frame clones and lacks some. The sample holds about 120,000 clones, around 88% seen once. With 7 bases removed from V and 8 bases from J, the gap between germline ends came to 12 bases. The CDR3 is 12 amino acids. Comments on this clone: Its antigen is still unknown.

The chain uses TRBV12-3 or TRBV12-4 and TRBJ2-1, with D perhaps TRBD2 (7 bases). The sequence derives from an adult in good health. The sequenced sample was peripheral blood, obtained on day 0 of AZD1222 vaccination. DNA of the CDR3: TGTGCCAGCAAAGGGGGAGGGGATGAGCAGTTCTTC. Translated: CASKGGGDEQFF.